Reported below is one T cell receptor (beta chain). The data were obtained in a study of blood T cell repertoires in COVID-19. About the research overall: The United States, Italy and Spain provided the acute and convalescent COVID-19 samples.

The J segment lost 6 bases and the V segment lost 0 bases, leaving 6 bases of the junction unmatched. This CDR3 has 16 amino acids. In germline, CDR1 is KGHSH, CDR2 LQKENI. Profiling relied on immunoSEQ multiplex PCR, and the TCRdb table lists in-frame clones only, not all of them. This sample has some 150,000 clones, with roughly 85% found just once. This sequence originates from a man aged 50-59 years with acute or convalescent COVID-19. The genes are TRBV18 and TRBJ2-2; 8 nucleotides line up with TRBD1. Sequencing used peripheral blood. DNA for the CDR3: TGTGCCAGCTCACCACCGGCAGGGGGCGCGCCCGGGGAGCTGTTTTTT. This gives the protein CASSPPAGGAPGELFF.